Below, 4 T cell receptor beta chains from the same sample are listed, as sequenced in a study of T cells in Graves' hyperthyroidism and ophthalmopathy. Amplification of TCR beta CDR3 regions was performed using RNA transcripts as template. The TCR CDR3 first-round RT-PCR relied on the HTBI primer set. Via MiXCR, TCRdb re-called the multiplex PCR reads, giving one row per CDR3 protein. The top ten clones hold approximately 30% of a sample with hundreds of thousands of distinct CDR3 sequences, roughly 15% of them seen once. Input material: blood. The source of these receptors is a woman between 18 and 30 years old with Graves' ophthalmopathy.

This clonotype came up many times. The V call is TRBV6-1, the J call TRBJ1-2; the match to TRBD1 covers 12 bases. CDR3 length: 19 amino acids. The germline gives CDR1 MNHNS, CDR2 SASEGT. The J segment lost 4 bases and the V segment lost 5 bases, leaving 17 bases of the junction unmatched. The CDR3 protein is CASSRAGGGQGARSYGYTF. CDR3 nucleotide sequence: TGTGCCAGCAGTCGCGCGGGGGGGGGACAGGGGGCTAGAAGCTATGGCTACACCTTC.

In this sample, this clonotype turned up a few times. The CDR3 DNA reads as TGTGCCAGTAGTATTGGGGGGGAGACCCAGTACTTC. The encoded protein is CASSIGGETQYF. The chain combines TRBV19 with TRBJ2-5, with TRBD2 as a possible D gene (6 bases). Germline assignment: CDR1 LNHDA and CDR2 SQIVND (reference sequence). V was shortened by 3 bases and J by 5 bases, with 7 bases between the two germline ends. The CDR3 covers 12 residues. The full variable domain, in which reference TRBV19 and TRBJ2-5 provide the parts outside the CDR3, is DGGITQSPKYLFRKEGQNVTLSCEQNLNHDAMYWYRQDPGQGLRLIYYSQIVNDFQKGDIAEGYSVSREKKESFPLTVTSAQKNPTAFYLCASSIGGETQYFGPGTRLLVL.

This clonotype was seen ten or more times. The genes are TRBV20-1 and TRBJ2-7; tentatively, D is TRBD1 (5 bases). Between the trimmed V and J ends, which lost 3 bases and 0 bases, there was a span of 9 bases. The germline V gene has CDR1 DFQATT and CDR2 SNEGSKA (reference sequence). CDR3 length equals 13 residues. The chain's CDR3 is CSASNRFSYEQYF. CDR3 in DNA: TGCAGTGCTAGTAACAGGTTCTCCTACGAGCAGTACTTC.

Points on this clonotype: This could be a read error, since a much larger clone is one nucleotide away. Since the CDR3 does not end with the conserved phenylalanine or tryptophan, this likely comes from a read error. The chain carries TRBV7-8 and TRBJ1-1, with 7 positions matching TRBD1. The CDR3 has 13 amino acids. Germline V gives CDR1 SGHVS, CDR2 FQNEAQ. V lost 6 bases to trimming and J lost 1 base; unmatched junction nucleotides: 2. The CDR3 DNA reads TGTGCCAGCAGGAGGACAGGGAACACTGAAGCTTTCTCT. It codes for CASRRTGNTEAFS.